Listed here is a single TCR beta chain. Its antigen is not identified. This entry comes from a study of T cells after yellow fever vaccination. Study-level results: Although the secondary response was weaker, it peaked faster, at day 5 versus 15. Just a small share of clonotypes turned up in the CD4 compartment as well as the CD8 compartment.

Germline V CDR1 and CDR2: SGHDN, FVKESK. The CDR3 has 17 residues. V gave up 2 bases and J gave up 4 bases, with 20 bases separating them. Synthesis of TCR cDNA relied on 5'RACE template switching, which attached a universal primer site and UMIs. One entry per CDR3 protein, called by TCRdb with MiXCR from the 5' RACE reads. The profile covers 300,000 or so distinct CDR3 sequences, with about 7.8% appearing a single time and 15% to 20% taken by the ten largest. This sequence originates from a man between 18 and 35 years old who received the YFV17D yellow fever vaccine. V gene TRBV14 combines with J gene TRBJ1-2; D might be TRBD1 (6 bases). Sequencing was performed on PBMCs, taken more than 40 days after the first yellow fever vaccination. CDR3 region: CASSQIQGRAPPYGYTF. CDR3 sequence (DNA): TGTGCCAGCAGCCAAATACAGGGCCGGGCGCCTCCCTATGGCTACACCTTC.